The 24 T cell receptor beta chains below all came from one sample that was sequenced in a study of T cell changes during pregnancy in multiple sclerosis. Profiling relied on immunoSEQ multiplex PCR, and the TCRdb table lists in-frame clones only, not all of them. Among approximately 29,000 clones listed, 89% were seen once. The sequencing here drew on CD4+ T cells from peripheral blood mononuclear cells, taken in the second trimester of pregnancy. The receptor set was obtained from a female donor with multiple sclerosis, enrolled in a pregnancy study.

V usage is TRBV9 and J usage is TRBJ1-1; a possible D gene is TRBD1 (6 bases). Trimming removed 6 bases from V and 0 bases from J, with 12 bases in between. CDR3 size: 14 residues. The V gene's germline CDR1 is SGDLS and CDR2 YYNGEE. The CDR3 DNA follows: TGTGCCAGCAACCCGGGACACATGAACACTGAAGCTTTCTTT. Translation: CASNPGHMNTEAFF.

The chain combines TRBV7-2 with TRBJ1-5; D perhaps matches TRBD1 (6 bases). CDR1 is SGHTA and CDR2 is FQGNSA in the germline V gene. The CDR3 sequence is 15 residues long. V was trimmed by 2 bases and J by 7 bases, leaving 15 bases between them. CDR3 in amino acids: CASSLQGRGNQPQHF. As DNA, the CDR3 is TGTGCCAGCAGCTTACAGGGGCGGGGGAACCAGCCCCAGCATTTT.

This clone came up once. The V and J genes are TRBV19 and TRBJ1-1, with D unclear. The CDR3 has 12 amino acids. CDR1 and CDR2 from the germline V gene are LNHDA and SQIVND (reference sequence). Between the trimmed V and J ends, which lost 7 bases and 3 bases, there was a span of 9 bases. The DNA of the CDR3 is TGTGCCAGTATGTCGACTCACACTGAAGCTTTCTTT. This translates into CASMSTHTEAFF.

This CDR3 reads CASSPISGGTEAFF. For the CDR3, the DNA is TGCGCCAGCAGCCCAATTTCAGGGGGCACTGAAGCTTTCTTT. The V gene is TRBV4-3, the J gene TRBJ1-1; TRBD1 matches 7 bases. The V gene end was trimmed by 4 bases and the J gene end by 4 bases; junction bases not matched to a gene: 6. Germline V CDR1 and CDR2: LGHNA, YSLEER. The CDR3 loop spans 14 amino acids.

The chain combines TRBV6-6 with TRBJ2-3; 10 nucleotides align to TRBD1. The CDR3 is 15 residues long. J gave up 5 bases and V 6 bases, and 8 bases lay outside the gene matches. In germline, CDR1 is MNHNY, CDR2 SVGAGI (reference sequence). CDR3 amino acids: CASREPGQGKDTQYF. The CDR3 coding sequence is TGTGCCAGCAGGGAACCGGGACAGGGGAAAGATACGCAGTATTTT.

This clone occurred once. This chain's CDR3 is CASSLGAGSSYEQYF. CDR3 nucleotide sequence: TGCGCCAGCAGCTTGGGGGCGGGGAGCTCCTACGAGCAGTACTTC. V gene TRBV5-1 combines with J gene TRBJ2-7; weak D call: TRBD2 (6 bases). V lost 0 bases and J 0 bases, leaving 10 bases between the germline ends. The CDR3 loop spans 15 amino acids. The germline CDR1 and CDR2 sequences are SGHRS and YFSETQ.

The chain joins TRBV9 to TRBJ2-1, with 7 nucleotides matching TRBD1. Germline trimming cut 3 bases from V and 2 bases from J; bases unmatched to any gene: 5. CDR1 is SGDLS and CDR2 is YYNGEE in the germline V gene. CDR3 length equals 15 residues. The CDR3 nucleotides are TGTGCCAGCAGCGGCCGGGACAGAACCTACAATGAGCAGTTCTTC. This codes for CASSGRDRTYNEQFF.

A word on this clone: At one end the junction does not follow the germline gene, possibly because of a read error. This chain joins TRBV27 and TRBJ1-2; maybe TRBD1 (6 bases). Germline CDR1 MNHEY, CDR2 SMNVEV (reference sequence). CDR3 length equals 15 residues. The CDR3 reads CASSPAPTGYYGYAF. DNA for the CDR3: TGTGCCAGCAGTCCCGCACCGACAGGTTACTATGGCTACGCCTTC.

In the case of this clone: The same CDR3 is also encoded by other DNA sequences in this sample. This chain uses TRBV6-1 with TRBJ1-1, with 8 bases that match TRBD1. Germline V lookup: CDR1 MNHNS, CDR2 SASEGT. The V gene end was trimmed by 5 bases and the J gene end by 2 bases; junction bases not matched to a gene: 7. The CDR3 extends over 15 amino acids. The CDR3 sequence: CASSSRTGLNTEAFF. The CDR3 nucleotides are TGTGCCAGCAGTTCTAGGACAGGGCTAAACACTGAAGCTTTCTTT.

The V and J genes are TRBV6-5 and TRBJ1-2; D is perhaps TRBD1 (5 bases). Per germline, CDR1 MNHEY and CDR2 SVGAGI. Trimming took 2 bases from V and 5 from J, leaving 12 bases between them. This CDR3 comprises 14 residues. The CDR3 spells CASSYGGRVYGYTF. The CDR3 DNA sequence: TGTGCCAGCAGTTACGGCGGCAGGGTTTATGGCTACACCTTC.

This clone was detected only once. This sequence joins TRBV18 and TRBJ2-5, with TRBD1 as a possible D gene (6 bases). CDR1 is KGHSH and CDR2 is LQKENI in the germline V gene. This CDR3 comprises 14 residues. V was cut by 4 bases and J by 1 base, with 10 bases left in between. The CDR3 region has the DNA TGTGCCAGCTCACAGGGGACACCCCAAGAGACCCAGTACTTC. Translated: CASSQGTPQETQYF.

The V and J genes are TRBV5-1 and TRBJ2-5, with 8 bases identical to TRBD2. This CDR3 has 17 residues. Germline loops: CDR1 SGHRS, CDR2 YFSETQ. V was pared by 0 bases and J by 5 bases, with 12 bases of the junction left unmatched. CDR3 bases: TGCGCCAGCAGCTTGGCCCCGTTGGCGGGGGGTTCGGAGACCCAGTACTTC. Its protein product is CASSLAPLAGGSETQYF.

The CDR3 sequence: CASSPLGANYEQYF. The DNA of the CDR3 is TGTGCCAGCAGCCCTTTGGGGGCCAACTACGAGCAGTACTTC. V usage is TRBV5-6 and J usage is TRBJ2-7, with D possibly matching TRBD1 (6 bases). Germline V lookup: CDR1 SGHDT, CDR2 YYEEEE. The CDR3 loop spans 14 amino acids. Trimming took off 4 bases at V and 3 bases at J, with 14 bases between the two ends.

The chain links TRBV27 to TRBJ2-1; a possible D gene is TRBD2 (6 bases). The CDR3 covers 14 residues. V lost 6 bases to trimming and J lost 5 bases, with 14 bases between them. The V gene's germline CDR1 is MNHEY and CDR2 SMNVEV (reference sequence). CDR3 loop: CASRAGLLNNEQFF. In DNA form, the CDR3 reads TGTGCCAGCAGGGCGGGACTTCTTAACAATGAGCAGTTCTTC.

This chain links TRBV30 with TRBJ1-5, with D unclear. V lost 2 bases and J lost 3, with 8 bases in between. The CDR3 is 13 amino acids. From germline, CDR1 is GTSNPN and CDR2 SVGIG (reference sequence). The DNA for the CDR3 is TGTGCCTGGAGTAACGGGGACAATCAGCCCCAGCATTTT. Protein product: CAWSNGDNQPQHF.

This clone came up once. The gene calls are TRBV30 and TRBJ2-3; 9 bases align to TRBD2. Germline CDR1 and CDR2: GTSNPN and SVGIG (reference sequence). CDR3 size: 17 residues. The junction had 15 bases not matched to a gene; V was cut back by 3 bases and J by 5 bases. CDR3 amino acids: CAWRVNRRGGNRDTQYF. For the CDR3, the DNA is TGTGCCTGGAGGGTAAATAGGCGGGGGGGCAATAGAGATACGCAGTATTTT. Full variable domain (rest looked up from reference TRBV30 and TRBJ2-3): SQTIHQWPATLVQPVGSPLSLECTVEGTSNPNLYWYRQAAGRGLQLLFYSVGIGQISSEVPQNLSASRPQDRQFILSSKKLLLSDSGFYLCAWRVNRRGGNRDTQYFGPGTRLTVL.

The chain couples TRBV30 to TRBJ1-2; a weak D match, TRBD1 (6 bases). Germline CDR1 is GTSNPN and CDR2 is SVGIG (reference sequence). Trimming removed 4 bases at V and 10 bases at J, with 22 bases between. This CDR3 spans 14 amino acids. The CDR3: CAWTSGAGLISYTF. CDR3 coding DNA: TGTGCCTGGACCTCAGGGGCAGGGTTAATCTCCTACACCTTC.

The chain uses TRBV9 and TRBJ1-3; 8 bases are a match to TRBD1. Trimming at V came to 3 bases and at J to 2 bases, leaving 10 bases not matched to a gene. There are 17 residues in the CDR3. Germline V gene lookup returns CDR1 SGDLS and CDR2 YYNGEE. DNA for the CDR3: TGTGCCAGCAGCGAGACCGGGGCCAGGGGGCCTGGAAACACCATATATTTT. It encodes CASSETGARGPGNTIYF.

The chain employs TRBV5-1 and TRBJ1-6, with TRBD1 identical over 10 bases. CDR1 is SGHRS, CDR2 YFSETQ, per germline. This CDR3 has 14 residues. J gave up 10 bases and V 7 bases, and 8 bases lay outside the gene matches. CDR3 coding DNA: TGCGCCAGCGCCCGAGGGACAGGGGAATCACCCCTCCACTTT. This gives the protein CASARGTGESPLHF.

This chain joins TRBV30 and TRBJ1-5, with D hard to call. Looked up from germline, CDR1 is GTSNPN and CDR2 is SVGIG (reference sequence). With 2 bases removed from V and 5 bases from J, the gap between germline ends came to 13 bases. The length of the CDR3 is 14 residues. Here the CDR3 reads CAWSSRGLYQPQHF. DNA for the CDR3: TGTGCCTGGAGTTCTCGGGGTTTGTATCAGCCCCAGCATTTT.

CDR3 loop: CASSPRQGWNYGYTF. The CDR3 DNA follows: TGTGCCAGCAGCCCTCGACAGGGGTGGAACTATGGCTACACCTTC. The rearrangement joins TRBV9 to TRBJ1-2, with TRBD1 matching over 8 bases. J lost 2 bases, V lost 4 bases, and 7 bases had no gene match. The CDR3 covers 15 residues. Per the germline V gene, CDR1 is SGDLS and CDR2 is YYNGEE.

The rearrangement links TRBV7-2 to TRBJ1-3; weak D call: TRBD1 (6 bases). V dropped 5 bases and J dropped 3 bases, with 11 bases sitting between them. Germline CDR1 reads SGHTA; CDR2 reads FQGNSA. The CDR3 consists of 14 residues. In DNA, the CDR3 is TGTGCCAGCAGCACTAACAGGGTTGGAAACACCATATATTTT. Protein product: CASSTNRVGNTIYF.

In its sample, this clone was seen a few times. This sequence joins TRBV5-4 and TRBJ1-1, with a tentative D call TRBD1 (6 bases). Germline V CDR1 and CDR2: SGHNT, YYREEE (reference sequence). The V end lost 4 bases, the J end lost 6 bases, and 16 bases lay between the germline ends. The CDR3 runs 14 residues. DNA of the CDR3: TGTGCCAGCAGCCCAAAGGACAGATCATCTGAAGCTTTCTTT. Translating gives CASSPKDRSSEAFF.

This rearrangement joins TRBV2 to TRBJ2-7; TRBD2 might be the D (5 bases). This CDR3 spans 12 amino acids. V shed 7 bases and J shed 1 base, with 8 bases lying between them. The germline V gene has CDR1 SNHLY and CDR2 FYNNEI. Here the CDR3 reads CASTGDSYEQYF. For the CDR3, the DNA is TGTGCCAGCACCGGGGATTCCTACGAGCAGTACTTC.